This T cell receptor beta chain is drawn from a study of PD-1 blockade in mismatch repair-deficient tumors. Study-level findings and limits: After pembrolizumab, tumor-resident clones rose rapidly, then generally contracted before radiologic responses.

V gave up 0 bases and J gave up 5 bases; unmatched junction bases: 0. This CDR3 is built from 14 residues. Germline CDR1 is MNHEY and CDR2 is SVGAGI. Here immunoSEQ multiplex PCR was the method, and the copy in TCRdb shows in-frame clones only, minus some. The sample lists under 75,000 clones; about 91% were seen once. As for this clone: The antigen is undetermined.

The receptor was derived from an adult with mismatch repair-deficient cancer. V is TRBV6-5 and J is TRBJ2-7, with 11 bases identical to TRBD2. The sequencing here drew on peripheral blood, taken 52 weeks after starting pembrolizumab. CDR3 region: CASSYSTSGNEQYF. The CDR3 DNA reads as TGTGCCAGCAGTTACTCGACTAGCGGGAACGAGCAGTACTTC.